This section outlines one T cell receptor (beta chain) sequence together with its context. This sample stems from a study of blood T cell repertoires in COVID-19. CDR1 LNHDA and CDR2 SQIVND come from the germline V gene (reference sequence). The V end was cut by 9 bases, the J end by 7 bases, with 15 bases between. This CDR3 is 12 amino acids long. The assay was immunoSEQ multiplex PCR, and TCRdb's table has in-frame clones only and misses some. The table has around 300,000 clones, around 90% seen once. Enrolled through a virtual design, the participants were between roughly 18 and 100 years of age and came from roughly 22 US areas.

V usage is TRBV19 and J usage is TRBJ2-5; D possibly corresponds to TRBD1 (6 bases). This clonotype was sampled from a man aged 30 to 45 who had recovered from COVID-19. Sequencing was carried out using PBMCs or T cells enriched from blood (not recorded which). This CDR3 reads CASAQGEGTQYF. For the CDR3, the DNA is TGTGCCAGCGCACAGGGAGAAGGGACCCAGTACTTC.